Following are 20 T cell receptor beta chains from one sample sequenced in a study of T cells after yellow fever vaccination. One entry per CDR3 protein, called by TCRdb with MiXCR from the 5' RACE reads. The profile shows approximately 110,000 distinct CDR3 sequences, 7.4% of them singletons. The material was CD4+ T cells sorted from PBMCs, obtained 10 days after the first yellow fever vaccination. Source of these receptors: a young man who received the YFV17D yellow fever vaccine.

This clonotype occurred a few times. The chain combines TRBV5-1 with TRBJ2-3; tentatively, D is TRBD2 (5 bases). The CDR3 loop spans 16 amino acids. V was clipped by 1 base and J by 4 bases, with 16 bases between them. Germline values: CDR1 SGHRS, CDR2 YFSETQ. The CDR3 DNA is TGCGCCAGCAGCTTGTTCGCGGGTCACCCCGCAGATACGCAGTATTTT. Amino acid sequence: CASSLFAGHPADTQYF.

This clonotype was picked up many times. The chain links TRBV19 to TRBJ1-1; no definite D call. The CDR3 is 15 residues long. Germline V CDR1 and CDR2: LNHDA, SQIVND (reference sequence). Trimming pared 4 bases from V and 5 bases from J, leaving 17 bases between. CDR3 residues: CASSTDTPLETEAFF. For the CDR3, the DNA is TGTGCCAGTAGTACTGATACCCCCTTGGAGACTGAAGCTTTCTTT.

There are many counts of this clonotype. The rearrangement joins TRBV7-2 to TRBJ1-1; 9 bases line up with TRBD1. The CDR3 is made up of 15 amino acids. After removal of 2 bases from V and 5 bases from J, the junction contained 6 bases not matched to a gene. Germline CDR1 SGHTA, CDR2 FQGNSA. CDR3 bases: TGTGCCAGCAGCTTACGGACAGGGGTAGGAACTGAAGCTTTCTTT. Residues: CASSLRTGVGTEAFF.

Many counts were recorded for this clonotype. V usage is TRBV18 and J usage is TRBJ2-5, with D tentatively TRBD1 or TRBD2 (5 bases each). This CDR3 spans 14 amino acids. Trimming left V 6 bases short and J 5 bases short, with 16 bases between. The germline CDR1 and CDR2 sequences are KGHSH and LQKENI. CDR3 nucleotides: TGTGCCAGCTCGCTTATCACAGGACTGGAGACCCAGTACTTC. Residues: CASSLITGLETQYF. The full variable domain, completed using reference TRBV18 and TRBJ2-5, is NAGVMQNPRHLVRRRGQEARLRCSPMKGHSHVYWYRQLPEEGLKFMVYLQKENIIDESGMPKERFSAEFPKEGPSILRIQQVVRGDSAAYFCASSLITGLETQYFGPGTRLLVL.

This clonotype has ten or more counts. The CDR3 loop is CSANLRGHHGYTF. The CDR3 nucleotides read TGCAGTGCAAATCTCAGGGGGCATCATGGCTACACCTTC. The chain couples TRBV20-1 to TRBJ1-2, with 8 bases identical to TRBD1. Germline CDR1 DFQATT, CDR2 SNEGSKA (reference sequence). The CDR3 runs to 13 residues. V was clipped by 6 bases and J by 6 bases; unmatched bases: 9.

The V and J genes are TRBV19 and TRBJ1-2; the match to TRBD1 covers 9 bases. V lost 5 bases, J lost 4 bases, and 5 bases stayed unmatched. The CDR3 totals 14 residues. Per germline, CDR1 LNHDA and CDR2 SQIVND (reference sequence). The CDR3 coding sequence is TGTGCCAGTAGTCCGGGACAGGGTGCCTATGGCTACACCTTC. Encoded protein: CASSPGQGAYGYTF. Filled out from reference TRBV19 and TRBJ1-2, the complete variable domain reads DGGITQSPKYLFRKEGQNVTLSCEQNLNHDAMYWYRQDPGQGLRLIYYSQIVNDFQKGDIAEGYSVSREKKESFPLTVTSAQKNPTAFYLCASSPGQGAYGYTFGSGTRLTVV.

This clonotype was observed many times. The chain carries TRBV20-1 and TRBJ2-5; weak D call: TRBD2 (6 bases). Germline values: CDR1 DFQATT, CDR2 SNEGSKA (reference sequence). The V end was cut by 3 bases, the J end by 2 bases, with 7 bases between. CDR3 size: 12 residues. The CDR3 loop reads CSARGGQETQYF. Here the CDR3 DNA reads TGCAGTGCTAGGGGGGGACAAGAGACCCAGTACTTC.

This clonotype was picked up many times. This sequence joins TRBV7-3 and TRBJ2-3; D might be TRBD2 (6 bases). Germline V lookup: CDR1 SGHTA, CDR2 FQGTGA. The ends were cut back, 6 bases at V and 2 bases at J, with 9 bases in the middle. The length of the CDR3 is 13 residues. The CDR3 here is CASSQRVTDTQYF. The CDR3 DNA reads TGTGCCAGCAGTCAGCGGGTCACAGATACGCAGTATTTT.

About this clonotype: Sequence at one end of the junction differs from germline and may be a read error. The rearrangement uses TRBV15 and TRBJ2-5; 7 bases are a match to TRBD2. Germline V gene data show CDR1 as LNHNV and CDR2 as YYDKDF (reference sequence). The CDR3 is 15 amino acids. The CDR3 DNA reads as TGTACCACCAGCAGAGGGCTAGCGGACCAAGAGACCCAGTACTTC. Protein product: CTTSRGLADQETQYF.

Ten or more counts support this clonotype. The V call is TRBV20-1, the J call TRBJ2-6; D unresolved. Trimming took 2 bases from V and 0 from J, leaving 8 bases between them. The CDR3 loop spans 15 amino acids. Germline assignment: CDR1 DFQATT and CDR2 SNEGSKA (reference sequence). This CDR3 reads CSARIVYSGANVLTF. The DNA of the CDR3 is TGCAGTGCTAGAATCGTCTACTCTGGGGCCAACGTCCTGACTTTC.

This clonotype has at least ten counts. This chain links TRBV2 with TRBJ2-2; D is unresolved. The V end was cut by 5 bases, the J end by 1 base, with 8 bases between. Germline V CDR1 and CDR2: SNHLY, FYNNEI. The CDR3 has 14 amino acids. Written as DNA, the CDR3 is TGTGCCAGCAGTTCATACGGGAACACCGGGGAGCTGTTTTTT. Residues: CASSSYGNTGELFF.

In its sample, this clonotype was seen many times. CDR3 in amino acids: CASSVGRETEAFF. Written as DNA, the CDR3 is TGCGCCAGCAGCGTCGGGCGGGAAACTGAAGCTTTCTTT. The chain uses TRBV5-1 and TRBJ1-1, with D hard to call. The CDR3 runs to 13 residues. In germline, CDR1 is SGHRS, CDR2 YFSETQ. The ends were cut back, 4 bases at V and 5 bases at J, with 12 bases in the middle.

This clonotype was detected ten times or more. The J gene is TRBJ2-7, the V gene TRBV5-1, with D possibly being TRBD2 (5 bases). CDR1 is SGHRS and CDR2 is YFSETQ in the germline V gene. CDR3 length: 14 residues. Trimming took off 3 bases at V and 7 bases at J, with 17 bases between the two ends. The CDR3 DNA follows: TGCGCCAGCAGCTCGACGGGGTTCTCGCAAGAGCAGTACTTC. It codes for CASSSTGFSQEQYF.

This clonotype was counted ten times or more. The chain recombines TRBV5-1 with TRBJ1-1; D is ambiguous. The length of the CDR3 is 14 residues. CDR1 and CDR2 from the germline V gene are SGHRS and YFSETQ. V was clipped by 5 bases and J by 3 bases, with 14 bases between them. The CDR3 spells CASSPAGFDTEAFF. The CDR3 bases are TGCGCCAGCAGTCCAGCGGGTTTCGACACTGAAGCTTTCTTT.

The chain employs TRBV7-2 and TRBJ2-5; a possible D gene is TRBD1 (6 bases). The germline V gene has CDR1 SGHTA and CDR2 FQGNSA. This CDR3 is 14 amino acids long. Between the trimmed V and J ends, which lost 7 bases and 4 bases, there was a span of 16 bases. In DNA form, the CDR3 reads TGTGCCAGCAAGAGAACAGGGTCTGGAGAGACCCAGTACTTC. This gives the protein CASKRTGSGETQYF.

This clonotype has only one observation. A much more abundant neighbour one base away suggests this may be a read error. The chain is built from TRBV4-2 and TRBJ1-1; TRBD1 might be the D (5 bases). CDR1 and CDR2 from the germline V gene are LGHNA and YNFKEQ. This CDR3 contains 16 residues. V lost 5 bases, J lost 1 base, and 17 bases lay in between. The CDR3 here is CASSRLGVHANTEAFF. The DNA of the CDR3 is TGTGCCAGCAGCAGACTAGGGGTCCACGCGAACACTGAAGCTTTCTTT.

This clonotype was seen at least ten times. The chain is built from TRBV4-2 and TRBJ1-2, with a possible D match to TRBD1 (5 bases). V was clipped by 0 bases and J by 0 bases, with 11 bases between them. CDR1 LGHNA and CDR2 YNFKEQ come from the germline V gene. The CDR3 runs 16 residues. DNA of the CDR3: TGTGCCAGCAGCCAAGATGCGAGGGGTTCTAACTATGGCTACACCTTC. Its protein product is CASSQDARGSNYGYTF.

This clonotype showed up many times. The chain has TRBV4-3 and TRBJ2-3; D ambiguous. The germline V gene has CDR1 LGHNA and CDR2 YSLEER. This CDR3 region has 12 residues. The V and J ends lost 1 base and 6 bases respectively, with 5 bases between them. The CDR3: CASSQGPDTQYF. CDR3 nucleotide sequence: TGCGCCAGCAGCCAAGGGCCCGATACGCAGTATTTT.

This clonotype occurred many times. The chain links TRBV6-5 to TRBJ1-6; 8 positions agree with TRBD1. CDR1 and CDR2 from the germline V gene are MNHEY and SVGAGI. Trimming cost V 6 bases and J 7 bases; bases outside gene matches: 8. The CDR3 length is 15 residues. The CDR3 DNA follows: TGTGCCAGCAGGCCCCCGGACAGGGCCAATTCACCCCTCCACTTT. Residues: CASRPPDRANSPLHF.

The V call is TRBV20-1, the J call TRBJ1-4; no definite D call. In germline, CDR1 is DFQATT, CDR2 SNEGSKA (reference sequence). Trimming removed 1 base from V and 6 bases from J, with 9 bases in between. The CDR3 totals 13 residues. CDR3 sequence: CSARVSGDEKLFF. The CDR3 DNA sequence: TGCAGTGCTAGAGTATCCGGGGATGAAAAACTGTTTTTT.